These 31 T cell receptor beta chains share one sample of origin, sequenced in a study of OX40 agonist ivuxolimab in advanced cancers. Using immunoSEQ multiplex PCR, the repertoire was profiled, and TCRdb retains in-frame clones only, with some absent. This sample has around 60,000 clones, with roughly 91% found just once. This material consisted of CD4+ or CD8+ T cells sorted from blood, taken in a trial of the OX40 agonist ivuxolimab. The receptor set was obtained from an adult with an advanced solid tumor such as melanoma, head and neck, liver or kidney cancer.

The V call is TRBV19, the J call TRBJ2-7, with 11 bases fitting TRBD1. Germline-derived CDR1 and CDR2 are LNHDA and SQIVND (reference sequence). CDR3 length: 13 amino acids. With V trimmed by 7 bases and J by 6 bases, 5 bases remained unmatched. The CDR3 DNA sequence: TGTGCCAGTATTGGACAGGGGGCCGGCGAGCAGTACTTC. This encodes CASIGQGAGEQYF.

The rearrangement links TRBV4-2 to TRBJ2-7; TRBD1 aligns across 9 bases. The V segment lost 0 bases and the J segment 5 bases; nucleotides outside the gene matches: 8. This CDR3 is 16 amino acids long. The germline gives CDR1 LGHNA, CDR2 YNFKEQ. CDR3 sequence reads: CASSQEGRDRVDEQYF. In DNA, the CDR3 is TGTGCCAGCAGCCAAGAGGGCCGGGACAGGGTTGACGAGCAGTACTTC.

The rearrangement joins TRBV10-3 to TRBJ2-7, with 7 bases matching TRBD1. Germline V CDR1 and CDR2: ENHRY, SYGVKD. The length of the CDR3 is 18 residues. The V and J ends lost 0 bases and 1 base, in that order; junction bases with no gene match: 12. The CDR3 DNA is TGTGCCATCAGTGAGTCGGGAATCGGGACAGCTGCTTCCTACGAGCAGTACTTC. It codes for CAISESGIGTAASYEQYF.

This clone was observed a single time. The V call is TRBV6-6, the J call TRBJ2-7; TRBD2 might be the D (6 bases). The CDR3 has 14 residues. Deletions cut 2 bases from V and 1 base from J, with 9 bases between. Germline V gene data show CDR1 as MNHNY and CDR2 as SVGAGI (reference sequence). The CDR3 DNA reads TGTGCCAGCAGTTACCTGGGGGGATCCTACGAGCAGTACTTC. Translation: CASSYLGGSYEQYF.

In this sample, this clone turned up a few times. The chain recombines TRBV19 with TRBJ1-1, with a weak D call TRBD1 (5 bases). V was cut by 3 bases and J by 1 base, with 9 bases left in between. Germline lookup yields CDR1 LNHDA and CDR2 SQIVND (reference sequence). The length of the CDR3 is 14 residues. The CDR3 coding sequence is TGTGCCAGTAGTATGAGAGGGGAGAACACTGAAGCTTTCTTT. Its protein is CASSMRGENTEAFF.

The chain employs TRBV5-1 and TRBJ2-1, with 9 bases identical to TRBD2. Germline V gene sequence: CDR1 SGHRS, CDR2 YFSETQ. V gave up 0 bases and J gave up 10 bases; unmatched junction bases: 11. The CDR3 sequence is 16 residues long. CDR3 sequence (DNA): TGCGCCAGCAGCTTGGGAAATAGCGGGAGTCTAGAGGAGCAGTTCTTC. It yields the protein CASSLGNSGSLEEQFF.

The gene calls are TRBV6-1 and TRBJ2-7; TRBD1 agrees at 7 bases. Per germline, CDR1 MNHNS and CDR2 SASEGT. This CDR3 region has 17 residues. V lost 0 bases and J lost 2; bases outside the gene matches: 10. For the CDR3, the DNA is TGTGCCAGCAGTGAAGCGTATGACAGGGAAACCACCTACGAGCAGTACTTC. Translated, it gives CASSEAYDRETTYEQYF.

This chain uses TRBV7-2 with TRBJ2-3; D is unclear. The CDR3 spans 12 residues. Deletions cut 2 bases from V and 4 bases from J, with 4 bases between. Germline CDR1 is SGHTA and CDR2 is FQGNSA. The CDR3 region has the DNA TGTGCCAGCAGCTTATCAGCAGATACGCAGTATTTT. Amino acid sequence: CASSLSADTQYF.

This clone was counted a few times. The J gene is TRBJ1-5, the V gene TRBV28; D not resolved. Germline V gene sequence: CDR1 MDHEN, CDR2 SYDVKM. The CDR3 is 13 residues long. V was pared by 4 bases and J by 3 bases, with 7 bases between. CDR3 DNA: TGTGCCAGCAGTTCTGTAACCAATCAGCCCCAGCATTTT. Its protein product is CASSSVTNQPQHF.

This chain joins TRBV6-6 and TRBJ1-5; D unclear. Germline lookup yields CDR1 MNHNY and CDR2 SVGAGI (reference sequence). CDR3 length equals 16 residues. Trimming stripped 0 bases from V and 4 bases from J, with 13 bases between. The CDR3 region has the DNA TGTGCCAGCAGTTACTCATTCCCCGATCAGAATCAGCCCCAGCATTTT. It specifies CASSYSFPDQNQPQHF.

The J gene is TRBJ2-7, the V gene TRBV7-3; TRBD2 matches 7 bases. From germline, CDR1 is SGHTA and CDR2 FQGTGA. The CDR3 has 13 amino acids. Trimming took 8 bases from V and 2 from J; bases not matched to a gene: 6. CDR3 region: CASRGERAYEQYF. CDR3 DNA: TGTGCCAGCCGGGGGGAGAGAGCCTACGAGCAGTACTTC. Combining the CDR3 with reference TRBV7-3 and TRBJ2-7 gives the whole variable domain GAGVSQTPSNKVTEKGKYVELRCDPISGHTALYWYRQSLGQGPEFLIYFQGTGAADDSGLPNDRFFAVRPEGSVSTLKIQRTERGDSAVYLCASRGERAYEQYFGPGTRLTVT.

The genes are TRBV29-1 and TRBJ1-1; TRBD1 is a possible D gene (6 bases). This CDR3 contains 12 residues. The V and J ends lost 6 bases and 5 bases respectively, with 13 bases between them. The germline V gene encodes CDR1 SQVTM and CDR2 ANQGSEA. The CDR3 sequence is CSVLGGKTEAFF. The CDR3 bases are TGCAGCGTACTAGGGGGAAAGACTGAAGCTTTCTTT.

This clone was counted a single time. The chain links TRBV7-2 to TRBJ1-4; 8 nucleotides agree with TRBD1. Germline V gene data show CDR1 as SGHTA and CDR2 as FQGNSA. The CDR3 covers 15 residues. Trimming at V came to 3 bases and at J to 7 bases, leaving 7 bases not matched to a gene. CDR3 loop: CASSFFRTGIEKLFF. CDR3 bases: TGTGCCAGCAGCTTCTTTCGGACAGGGATTGAAAAACTGTTTTTT.

The rearrangement uses TRBV2 and TRBJ2-3; TRBD2 agrees at 8 bases. CDR3 length equals 14 residues. Germline lookup yields CDR1 SNHLY and CDR2 FYNNEI. The trim removed 5 bases at V and 2 bases at J, leaving 3 bases unmatched. In DNA, the CDR3 is TGTGCCAGCAGTATAGCGGGGAACACAGATACGCAGTATTTT. Translation gives CASSIAGNTDTQYF. Drawing the rest from reference TRBV2 and TRBJ2-3, the complete variable domain is EPEVTQTPSHQVTQMGQEVILRCVPISNHLYFYWYRQILGQKVEFLVSFYNNEISEKSEIFDDQFSVERPDGSNFTLKIRSTKLEDSAMYFCASSIAGNTDTQYFGPGTRLTVL.

The rearrangement joins TRBV27 to TRBJ2-1; D gene uncertain. Germline values: CDR1 MNHEY, CDR2 SMNVEV (reference sequence). V was trimmed by 5 bases and J by 0 bases, leaving 11 bases between them. This CDR3 is 15 amino acids long. The CDR3 loop is CASSPGRSSYNEQFF. CDR3 nucleotide sequence: TGTGCCAGCAGTCCCGGTCGTAGCTCCTACAATGAGCAGTTCTTC.

The chain carries TRBV6-5 and TRBJ1-2; D may be TRBD1 (6 bases). Trimming left V 4 bases short and J 8 bases short, with 17 bases between. CDR1 and CDR2 from the germline V gene are MNHEY and SVGAGI. The CDR3 runs to 14 residues. The CDR3 loop is CASSSRQVREGYTF. The CDR3 DNA follows: TGTGCCAGCAGTTCGAGACAGGTCCGGGAAGGCTACACCTTC.

V and J are TRBV30 and TRBJ2-5; no definite D call. The CDR3 consists of 14 residues. Germline V gene data show CDR1 as GTSNPN and CDR2 as SVGIG (reference sequence). The V end was cut by 2 bases, the J end by 0 bases, with 10 bases between. This chain's CDR3 is CAWSPNGYQETQYF. For the CDR3, the DNA is TGTGCCTGGAGTCCAAACGGGTACCAAGAGACCCAGTACTTC.

The chain uses TRBV11-1 and TRBJ1-1; no clear D. Germline assignment: CDR1 SGHAT and CDR2 FQDESV (reference sequence). CDR3 length equals 13 residues. Trimming took off 1 base at V and 4 bases at J, with 7 bases between the two ends. CDR3 in amino acids: CASSLVRGTEAFF. CDR3 nucleotide sequence: TGTGCCAGCAGCTTAGTCCGGGGCACTGAAGCTTTCTTT.

V gene TRBV19 combines with J gene TRBJ2-4; D uncertain. Germline CDR1 LNHDA, CDR2 SQIVND (reference sequence). The CDR3 length is 13 residues. The V end was cut by 5 bases, the J end by 3 bases, with 8 bases between. CDR3 DNA sequence: TGTGCCAGTAGTTCCATGGGCAAAAACATTCAGTACTTC. Its translation is CASSSMGKNIQYF.

V usage is TRBV13 and J usage is TRBJ2-1; 10 bases are shared with TRBD2. After removal of 0 bases from V and 7 bases from J, the junction contained 3 bases not matched to a gene. Germline values: CDR1 PRHDT, CDR2 FYEKMQ (reference sequence). This CDR3 contains 15 residues. The CDR3 coding sequence is TGTGCCAGCAGCTTAGGACTAGCGGGACGTAATGAGCAGTTCTTC. Translating gives CASSLGLAGRNEQFF.

The chain links TRBV19 to TRBJ2-1; TRBD2 might be the D (6 bases). CDR1 LNHDA and CDR2 SQIVND come from the germline V gene (reference sequence). V lost 5 bases, J lost 7 bases, and 12 bases lay in between. This CDR3 spans 13 amino acids. The DNA of the CDR3 is TGTGCCAGTAGTCACGGGAGAGGGAATGAGCAGTTCTTC. This encodes CASSHGRGNEQFF.

The rearrangement links TRBV9 to TRBJ2-7; TRBD1 matches 8 bases. Germline CDR1 SGDLS, CDR2 YYNGEE. The CDR3 has 15 residues. The junction had 12 bases not matched to a gene; V was cut back by 5 bases and J by 5 bases. The CDR3 nucleotides read TGTGCCAGCAGTCCCGTCCGGACAGGGTTCCACGAGCAGTACTTC. Translated, it gives CASSPVRTGFHEQYF.

The J gene is TRBJ2-7, the V gene TRBV4-2; D tentatively reads TRBD1 or TRBD2 (5 bases each). Germline V gene data show CDR1 as LGHNA and CDR2 as YNFKEQ. The CDR3 covers 17 residues. V was pared by 1 base and J by 2 bases, with 18 bases between. CDR3 in amino acids: CASSQGYRDPRAYEQYF. The CDR3 DNA is TGTGCCAGCAGCCAAGGGTACCGGGACCCCCGAGCCTACGAGCAGTACTTC.

V is TRBV7-9 and J is TRBJ2-5; TRBD1 agrees at 7 bases. CDR3 length equals 16 residues. Trimming at V came to 2 bases and at J to 5 bases, leaving 11 bases not matched to a gene. Germline V lookup: CDR1 SEHNR, CDR2 FQNEAQ (reference sequence). The CDR3 DNA is TGTGCCAGCAGCTTAAGACAGGGCGAAGCCCTGGAGACCCAGTACTTC. It translates to CASSLRQGEALETQYF.

The chain employs TRBV5-6 and TRBJ2-3, with 14 bases aligning to TRBD2. From germline, CDR1 is SGHDT and CDR2 YYEEEE. The CDR3 is made up of 17 amino acids. Trimming at V came to 4 bases and at J to 5 bases, leaving 9 bases not matched to a gene. The CDR3 nucleotides read TGTGCCAGCAGCCTGGATGGGACTAGCGGGAGAGTAGATACGCAGTATTTT. Protein: CASSLDGTSGRVDTQYF.

The chain has TRBV27 and TRBJ2-1; D ambiguous. The length of the CDR3 is 15 residues. V was trimmed by 2 bases and J by 0 bases, leaving 8 bases between them. The germline CDR1 and CDR2 sequences are MNHEY and SMNVEV (reference sequence). The CDR3 here is CASSLGSASYNEQFF. The CDR3 DNA sequence: TGTGCCAGCAGTTTAGGCTCGGCCTCCTACAATGAGCAGTTCTTC.

The rearrangement links TRBV27 to TRBJ2-3; no firm D call. This CDR3 has 11 amino acids. From germline, CDR1 is MNHEY and CDR2 SMNVEV (reference sequence). Trimming left V 10 bases short and J 3 bases short, with 8 bases between. The CDR3: CATAMTDTQYF. The CDR3 coding sequence is TGTGCCACAGCAATGACAGATACGCAGTATTTT.

This clone has just one count. V gene TRBV19 combines with J gene TRBJ1-5; D ambiguous. This CDR3 has 14 residues. V lost 3 bases to trimming and J lost 6 bases, with 12 bases between them. The germline V gene encodes CDR1 LNHDA and CDR2 SQIVND (reference sequence). The CDR3 protein is CASSILAVGQPQHF. CDR3 in DNA: TGTGCCAGTAGTATTTTAGCCGTGGGTCAGCCCCAGCATTTT.

The chain is built from TRBV7-8 and TRBJ2-5, with no clear D. CDR1 SGHVS and CDR2 FQNEAQ come from the germline V gene. Between the trimmed V and J ends, which lost 5 bases and 2 bases, there was a span of 9 bases. The CDR3 sequence is 13 residues long. CDR3 coding DNA: TGTGCCAGCAGCGTACAACCGCAAGAGACCCAGTACTTC. Its translation is CASSVQPQETQYF. The full variable domain, rest sourced from reference TRBV7-8 and TRBJ2-5, is GAGVSQSPRYKVAKRGQDVALRCDPISGHVSLFWYQQALGQGPEFLTYFQNEAQLDKSGLPSDRFFAERPEGSVSTLKIQRTQQEDSAVYLCASSVQPQETQYFGPGTRLLVL.

The chain joins TRBV27 to TRBJ2-1; 7 bases align to TRBD2. CDR1 MNHEY and CDR2 SMNVEV come from the germline V gene (reference sequence). The CDR3 has 15 amino acids. V was pared by 6 bases and J by 5 bases, with 10 bases of the junction left unmatched. CDR3 region: CASRPGRPPHNEQFF. CDR3 bases: TGTGCCAGCAGGCCCGGGAGGCCCCCCCACAATGAGCAGTTCTTC.

CDR3 amino acids: CASSTGTSYEQYF. Here the CDR3 DNA reads TGTGCCAGTAGTACTGGTACCTCCTACGAGCAGTACTTC. The chain has TRBV19 and TRBJ2-7; no clear D. Germline V lookup: CDR1 LNHDA, CDR2 SQIVND (reference sequence). The CDR3 totals 13 residues. V was pared by 4 bases and J by 0 bases, with 7 bases between. Complete variable domain (other parts from reference TRBV19 and TRBJ2-7): DGGITQSPKYLFRKEGQNVTLSCEQNLNHDAMYWYRQDPGQGLRLIYYSQIVNDFQKGDIAEGYSVSREKKESFPLTVTSAQKNPTAFYLCASSTGTSYEQYFGPGTRLTVT.